What follows describes a single T cell receptor (beta chain). J gave up 5 bases and V 6 bases, and 14 bases lay outside the gene matches. The CDR3 contains 17 residues. Germline V CDR1 and CDR2: SNHLY, FYNNEI. The data were obtained in a study of shared T cell receptors in the human thymus. Sequenced by immunoSEQ multiplex PCR; TCRdb stores in-frame clones only, minus some. Among around 730,000 clones listed, over 75% were seen once. These data also featured in a second study, about human thymus T cells. That paper states: Congenital heart defects were the reason for the corrective surgery that the donors, healthy Finnish infants, were having. Corrective heart surgery yielded the resections from which the thymus tissue came. Apparent skewing of V and J gene usage characterized both thymic and blood repertoires. Thymic repertoires overlap heavily among unrelated individuals, related research has reported.

V is TRBV2 and J is TRBJ2-1; 9 nucleotides line up with TRBD1. Input material: thymocytes. The receptor was isolated from a girl less than two years old with a congenital heart defect. The CDR3 protein is CASREKTGGEGNNEQFF. CDR3 in DNA: TGTGCCAGCAGGGAGAAGACAGGGGGTGAAGGAAACAATGAGCAGTTCTTC.